The 10 T cell receptor beta chains below all came from one sample that was sequenced in a study of beta chain features in type 1 diabetes (dated by TCRdb to the late 2010s). General study outcomes and caveats: Type 1 diabetes patients showed a moderate but significant shortening of TCRB CDR3 length in all four CD4+ subsets.

The library was made by the immunoSEQ multiplex PCR assay. The entire isolated RNA was reverse transcribed using the High Capacity cDNA Reverse Transcription Kit, and thus expressed TCRB transcripts were sequenced. The clones in this table, taken by TCRdb from immuneACCESS, are in-frame only. Not every clone is retained; where verified, under half of the shortfall comes from an unresolved V gene, and the cause of the rest is unknown. A total of about 270,000 clones appear in this sample, around 15% of them only once. The ten most abundant clones make up 0.017% of the sample. These receptors' antigens are unknown. Sequencing was performed on naive CD4+ T cells from blood. The meaning of the sample's cell subset or site label: true naive CD4+ T cells. The source is a man under 40 with type 1 diabetes.

The rearrangement uses TRBV11-2 and TRBJ1-1, with D perhaps matching TRBD1 (5 bases). V dropped 2 bases and J dropped 3 bases, with 10 bases sitting between them. Germline-derived CDR1 and CDR2 are SGHAT and FQNNGV. The CDR3 has 14 amino acids. In DNA form, the CDR3 reads TGTGCCAGCAGCTTAAAAGCGGGGGACACTGAAGCTTTCTTT. This codes for CASSLKAGDTEAFF.

In its sample, this clone was seen a few times. V and J are TRBV6-5 and TRBJ1-4, with D possibly matching TRBD1 (5 bases). Deletions cut 6 bases from V and 7 bases from J, with 15 bases between. Looked up from germline, CDR1 is MNHEY and CDR2 is SVGAGI. The CDR3 extends over 14 amino acids. The CDR3 loop is CASSATASLEKLFF. The CDR3 bases are TGTGCCAGCAGCGCGACAGCCTCCCTTGAAAAACTGTTTTTT.

In this sample, this clone turned up a few times. CDR3 amino acids: CASSQAGQADTQYF. The DNA for the CDR3 is TGTGCCAGCAGCCAAGCAGGGCAGGCAGATACGCAGTATTTT. The chain recombines TRBV4-2 with TRBJ2-3, with D possibly being TRBD1 (5 bases). V gave up 1 base and J gave up 4 bases, with 9 bases separating them. Germline V CDR1 and CDR2: LGHNA, YNFKEQ. This CDR3 has 14 residues.

CDR3 loop: CASSPQGTGTGKEQYF. In nucleotides, the CDR3 is TGTGCCAGCAGTCCCCAAGGTACCGGGACAGGGAAAGAGCAGTACTTC. The chain recombines TRBV28 with TRBJ2-7; 9 positions agree with TRBD1. J lost 7 bases, V lost 5 bases, and 15 bases had no gene match. CDR1 is MDHEN and CDR2 is SYDVKM in the germline V gene. The CDR3 contains 16 residues.

This clone occurred a few times. The V and J genes are TRBV7-3 and TRBJ2-1, with 11 bases that match TRBD2. The CDR3 contains 15 residues. With V trimmed by 5 bases and J by 7 bases, 7 bases remained unmatched. Germline V gene data show CDR1 as SGHTA and CDR2 as FQGTGA. Here the CDR3 DNA reads TGTGCCAGCAGCACCACTAGCGGGAGTCGGAATGAGCAGTTCTTC. Its translation is CASSTTSGSRNEQFF.

The V gene is TRBV7-9, the J gene TRBJ2-5, with D perhaps TRBD2 (6 bases). Germline loops: CDR1 SEHNR, CDR2 FQNEAQ (reference sequence). The CDR3 extends over 14 amino acids. The V end lost 4 bases, the J end lost 2 bases, and 11 bases lay between the germline ends. The CDR3 bases are TGTGCCAGCAGCTCCCCGGCGGGACAAGAGACCCAGTACTTC. Its translation is CASSSPAGQETQYF.

The chain joins TRBV7-8 to TRBJ2-6, with 7 bases lining up with TRBD1. Germline-derived CDR1 and CDR2 are SGHVS and FQNEAQ. The CDR3 totals 17 residues. The junction had 10 bases not matched to a gene; V was cut back by 6 bases and J by 2 bases. The CDR3 sequence: CASRTTGSLAGANVLTF. In DNA form, the CDR3 reads TGTGCCAGCAGAACGACAGGGAGTCTAGCTGGGGCCAACGTCCTGACTTTC.

The J gene is TRBJ2-3, the V gene TRBV28, with 7 bases aligning to TRBD1. The CDR3 sequence is 15 residues long. In germline, CDR1 is MDHEN, CDR2 SYDVKM. With 3 bases clipped from V and 7 bases from J, the junction kept 10 bases outside the gene matches. The CDR3 reads CASSLWGQNPYTQYF. CDR3 DNA sequence: TGTGCCAGCAGTTTGTGGGGACAGAACCCATATACGCAGTATTTT.

The V gene is TRBV5-1, the J gene TRBJ2-2, with a tentative D call TRBD2 (6 bases). The germline V gene encodes CDR1 SGHRS and CDR2 YFSETQ. Trimming shortened V by 6 bases and J by 4 bases, and 13 bases separated the two germline ends. CDR3 length: 14 amino acids. The CDR3 nucleotides are TGCGCCAGCACGGCGGGATCGACCACCGGGGAGCTGTTTTTT. It translates to CASTAGSTTGELFF. Using reference TRBV5-1 and TRBJ2-2 for the parts outside the CDR3, the full variable domain is KAGVTQTPRYLIKTRGQQVTLSCSPISGHRSVSWYQQTPGQGLQFLFEYFSETQRNKGNFPGRFSGRQFSNSRSEMNVSTLELGDSALYLCASTAGSTTGELFFGEGSRLTVL.

This clone appeared a few times. The gene calls are TRBV7-2 and TRBJ2-7; no clear D gene. The V gene's germline CDR1 is SGHTA and CDR2 FQGNSA. CDR3 length: 13 residues. V lost 2 bases and J lost 5, with 10 bases in between. CDR3 nucleotide sequence: TGTGCCAGCAGCTTAATAGCTGTCCACGAGCAGTACTTC. Translated, it gives CASSLIAVHEQYF.